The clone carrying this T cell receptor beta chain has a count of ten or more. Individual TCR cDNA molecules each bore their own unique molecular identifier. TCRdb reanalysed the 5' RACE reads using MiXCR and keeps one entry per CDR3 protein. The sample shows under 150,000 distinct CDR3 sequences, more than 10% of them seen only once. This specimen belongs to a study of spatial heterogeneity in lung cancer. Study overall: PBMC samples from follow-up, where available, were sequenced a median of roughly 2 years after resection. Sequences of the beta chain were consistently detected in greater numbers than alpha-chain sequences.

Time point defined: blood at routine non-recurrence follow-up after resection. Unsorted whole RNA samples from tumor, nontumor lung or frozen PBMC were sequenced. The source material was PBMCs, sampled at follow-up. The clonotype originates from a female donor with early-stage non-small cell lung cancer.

In DNA form, the CDR3 reads TGTGCCAGTAGTATGGGTCTCAACAGGAGATATAGCAATCAGCCCCAGCATTTT. This translates into CASSMGLNRRYSNQPQHF. V and J are TRBV19 and TRBJ1-5; TRBD1 is a possible D gene (5 bases). CDR3 length: 18 residues. Trimming removed 3 bases at V and 0 bases at J, with 18 bases between. CDR1 and CDR2 from the germline V gene are LNHDA and SQIVND (reference sequence).